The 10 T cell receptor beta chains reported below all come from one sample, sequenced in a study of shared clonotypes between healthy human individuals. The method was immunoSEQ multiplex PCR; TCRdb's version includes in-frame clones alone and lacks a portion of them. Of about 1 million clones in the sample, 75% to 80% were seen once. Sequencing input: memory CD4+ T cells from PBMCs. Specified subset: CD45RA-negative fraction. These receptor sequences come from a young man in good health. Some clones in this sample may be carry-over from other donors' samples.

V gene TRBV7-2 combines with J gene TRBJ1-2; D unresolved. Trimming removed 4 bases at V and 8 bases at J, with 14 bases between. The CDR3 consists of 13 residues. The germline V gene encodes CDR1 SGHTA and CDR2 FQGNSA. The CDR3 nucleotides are TGTGCCAGCAGCTCGGTATCCCCGAGGGGCTACACCTTC. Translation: CASSSVSPRGYTF.

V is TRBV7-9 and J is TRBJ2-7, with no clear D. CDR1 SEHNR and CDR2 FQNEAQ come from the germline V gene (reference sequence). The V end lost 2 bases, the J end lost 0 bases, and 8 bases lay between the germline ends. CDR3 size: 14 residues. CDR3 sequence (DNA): TGTGCCAGCAGCTTAATGGGAATCTCCTACGAGCAGTACTTC. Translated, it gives CASSLMGISYEQYF.

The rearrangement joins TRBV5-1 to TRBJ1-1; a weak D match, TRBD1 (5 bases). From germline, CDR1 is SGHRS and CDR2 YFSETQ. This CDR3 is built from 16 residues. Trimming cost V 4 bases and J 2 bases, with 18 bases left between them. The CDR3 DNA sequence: TGCGCCAGCAGCACTGAACCCCAGGGCGCCAACACTGAAGCTTTCTTT. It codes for CASSTEPQGANTEAFF.

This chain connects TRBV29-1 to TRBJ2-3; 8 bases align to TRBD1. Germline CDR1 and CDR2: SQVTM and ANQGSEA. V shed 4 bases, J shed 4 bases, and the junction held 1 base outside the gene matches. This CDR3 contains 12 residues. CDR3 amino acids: CSVGQGPDTQYF. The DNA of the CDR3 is TGCAGCGTTGGACAGGGGCCAGATACGCAGTATTTT.

The CDR3 protein is CAIRRGTGTEAFF. CDR3 bases: TGTGCTATCCGGCGCGGCACCGGCACTGAAGCTTTCTTT. This chain connects TRBV2 to TRBJ1-1; D unresolved. Germline V gene lookup returns CDR1 SNHLY and CDR2 FYNNEI. The CDR3 runs to 13 residues.

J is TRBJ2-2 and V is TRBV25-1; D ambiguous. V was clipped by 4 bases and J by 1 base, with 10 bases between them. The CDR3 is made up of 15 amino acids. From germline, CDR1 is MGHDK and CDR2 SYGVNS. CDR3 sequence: CASSALRRNTGELFF. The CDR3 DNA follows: TGTGCCAGCAGTGCTTTGAGGCGGAACACCGGGGAGCTGTTTTTT.

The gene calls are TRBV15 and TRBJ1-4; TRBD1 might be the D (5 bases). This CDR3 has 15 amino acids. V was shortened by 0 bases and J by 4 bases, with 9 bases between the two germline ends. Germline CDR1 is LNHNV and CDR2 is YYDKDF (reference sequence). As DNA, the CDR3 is TGTGCCACCAGCAGAGAGGGGGGGAATAATGAAAAACTGTTTTTT. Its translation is CATSREGGNNEKLFF. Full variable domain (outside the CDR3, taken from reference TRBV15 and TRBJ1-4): DAMVIQNPRYQVTQFGKPVTLSCSQTLNHNVMYWYQQKSSQAPKLLFHYYDKDFNNEADTPDNFQSRRPNTSFCFLDIRSPGLGDTAMYLCATSREGGNNEKLFFGSGTQLSVL.

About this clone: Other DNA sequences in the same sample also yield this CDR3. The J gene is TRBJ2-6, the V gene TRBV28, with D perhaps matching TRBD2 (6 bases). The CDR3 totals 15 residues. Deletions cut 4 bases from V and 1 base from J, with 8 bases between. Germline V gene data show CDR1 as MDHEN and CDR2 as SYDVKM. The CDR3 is CASSSGGSGANVLTF. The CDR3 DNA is TGTGCCAGCAGTTCAGGAGGGTCTGGGGCCAACGTCCTGACTTTC.

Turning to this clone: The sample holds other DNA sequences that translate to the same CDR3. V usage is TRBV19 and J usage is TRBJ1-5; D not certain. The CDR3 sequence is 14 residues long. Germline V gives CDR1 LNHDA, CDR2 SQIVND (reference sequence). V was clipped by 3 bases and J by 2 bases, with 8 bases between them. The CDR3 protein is CASSILGGNQPQHF. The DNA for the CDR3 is TGTGCCAGTAGTATCCTAGGTGGCAATCAGCCCCAGCATTTT.

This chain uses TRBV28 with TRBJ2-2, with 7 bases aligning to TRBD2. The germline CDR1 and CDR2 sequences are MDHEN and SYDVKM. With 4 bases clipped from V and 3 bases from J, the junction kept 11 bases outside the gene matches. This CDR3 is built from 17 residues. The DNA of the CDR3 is TGTGCCAGCAGTTCACCCCGACTAGCACATCACACCGGGGAGCTGTTTTTT. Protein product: CASSSPRLAHHTGELFF. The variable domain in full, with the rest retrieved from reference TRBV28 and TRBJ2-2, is DVKVTQSSRYLVKRTGEKVFLECVQDMDHENMFWYRQDPGLGLRLIYFSYDVKMKEKGDIPEGYSVSREKKERFSLILESASTNQTSMYLCASSSPRLAHHTGELFFGEGSRLTVL.